This is a list of T cell receptor beta chains from one sample in a study of vaccination effects on CD4 cells after COVID-19. Antigens for these TCRs are unknown. TCRdb's table, derived via immunoSEQ multiplex PCR, lists solely in-frame clones and lacks some. The sample records fewer than 30,000 clones, around 82% being singletons. The sequencing used CD4+ T cells from PBMCs cultured with HCoV-NL63 spike peptides, collected after COVID-19 vaccination. These receptors were obtained from a human donor who received a COVID-19 vaccine. Some clones in this sample may be carry-over from other donors' samples. The CDR3 runs from the conserved cysteine through the conserved F or W. D genes are given only for firm matches. Rows give clone size only sometimes, using once, few, many, or a class for an expanded clone.

d_call: TRBD1
cdr3_length: 15
j_call: TRBJ2-7
clone_size: NA
v_call: TRBV18
cdr3_nt: TGTGCCAGCTCGAAGGCCGGGACAGGGTTCTCCGAGCAGTACTTC
cdr3_aa: CASSKAGTGFSEQYF

d_call: NA
cdr3_length: 16
j_call: TRBJ1-6
clone_size: NA
v_call: TRBV3-1/TRBV3-2
cdr3_nt: TGTGCCAGCAGCCAAGAGCCACTGGGGTATAATTCACCCCTCCACTTT
cdr3_aa: CASSQEPLGYNSPLHF

d_call: NA
cdr3_length: 15
j_call: TRBJ2-2
clone_size: few
v_call: TRBV19
cdr3_nt: TGTGCCAGTAGTATTCAGGGAGTGAACACCGGGGAGCTGTTTTTT
cdr3_aa: CASSIQGVNTGELFF

d_call: NA
cdr3_length: 13
j_call: TRBJ1-4
clone_size: NA
v_call: TRBV6-5
cdr3_nt: TGTGCCAGCAGTCTAGATTGGGTTGAAAAACTGTTTTTT
cdr3_aa: CASSLDWVEKLFF

d_call: NA
cdr3_length: 12
j_call: TRBJ2-3
clone_size: NA
v_call: TRBV6-1
cdr3_nt: TGTGCCAGCAGTGAAGCGCTAGATACGCAGTATTTT
cdr3_aa: CASSEALDTQYF

d_call: NA
cdr3_length: 12
j_call: TRBJ2-5
clone_size: NA
v_call: TRBV19
cdr3_nt: TGTGCCAGTAGTTTCCAGAGGGAGACCCAGTACTTC
cdr3_aa: CASSFQRETQYF

d_call: NA
cdr3_length: 13
j_call: TRBJ2-2
clone_size: NA
v_call: TRBV18
cdr3_nt: TGTGCCAGCTCACCACAAGGCACCGGGGAGCTGTTTTTT
cdr3_aa: CASSPQGTGELFF

d_call: NA
cdr3_length: 15
j_call: TRBJ2-5
clone_size: few
v_call: TRBV12-5
cdr3_nt: TGTGCTAGTGGTTTGGCCCAGGGATTGGGGGAGACCCAGTACTTC
cdr3_aa: CASGLAQGLGETQYF

d_call: TRBD2
cdr3_length: 17
j_call: TRBJ2-2
clone_size: NA
v_call: TRBV19
cdr3_nt: TGTGCCAGTAGTCTCGTACTAGCGGGGGCCTCGAGTGGGGAGCTGTTTTTT
cdr3_aa: CASSLVLAGASSGELFF

d_call: NA
cdr3_length: 16
j_call: TRBJ1-3
clone_size: NA
v_call: TRBV5-6
cdr3_nt: TGTGCCAGCAGCTTGGGGTGGGGGTCTTCTGGAAACACCATATATTTT
cdr3_aa: CASSLGWGSSGNTIYF

d_call: TRBD1
cdr3_length: 16
j_call: TRBJ1-1
clone_size: NA
v_call: TRBV5-1
cdr3_nt: TGCGCCAGCAGCCGAAACGCGGGACAGGTGAACACTGAAGCTTTCTTT
cdr3_aa: CASSRNAGQVNTEAFF

d_call: TRBD1
cdr3_length: 13
j_call: TRBJ2-5
clone_size: NA
v_call: TRBV5-1
cdr3_nt: TGCGCCAGCAGTCTGGACAGGGGCGAGACCCAGTACTTC
cdr3_aa: CASSLDRGETQYF

d_call: NA
cdr3_length: 13
j_call: TRBJ2-3
clone_size: NA
v_call: TRBV24-1
cdr3_nt: TGTGCCACCAGTGATTTATCTACAGGGACGAAGTATTTT
cdr3_aa: CATSDLSTGTKYF

d_call: TRBD2
cdr3_length: 15
j_call: TRBJ2-2
clone_size: NA
v_call: TRBV15
cdr3_nt: TGTGCCACCAGCCGCATAGCGGGGGGGCCCGGGGAGCTGTTTTTT
cdr3_aa: CATSRIAGGPGELFF

d_call: NA
cdr3_length: 15
j_call: TRBJ1-2
clone_size: NA
v_call: TRBV19
cdr3_nt: TGTGCCAGTCAAATTATGGGCAGGGCTAACTATGGCTACACCTTC
cdr3_aa: CASQIMGRANYGYTF

d_call: TRBD1
cdr3_length: 17
j_call: TRBJ2-2
clone_size: NA
v_call: TRBV6-1
cdr3_nt: TGTGCCAGCAGTGAAGCACCCGGGACAGGGGACCCCGGGGAGCTGTTTTTT
cdr3_aa: CASSEAPGTGDPGELFF

d_call: TRBD2
cdr3_length: 17
j_call: TRBJ2-2
clone_size: NA
v_call: TRBV18
cdr3_nt: TGTGCCAGCTCCAACGGACTAGCGGGGCAAAACACCGGGGAGCTGTTTTTT
cdr3_aa: CASSNGLAGQNTGELFF

d_call: TRBD1
cdr3_length: 15
j_call: TRBJ2-3
clone_size: NA
v_call: TRBV27
cdr3_nt: TGTGCCAGCAGTTTATTAGGGACAGGGTCAGATACGCAGTATTTT
cdr3_aa: CASSLLGTGSDTQYF

d_call: NA
cdr3_length: 14
j_call: TRBJ1-2
clone_size: once
v_call: TRBV7-8
cdr3_nt: TGTGCCAGCAGCTTATCACTGGGGGGCTATGGCTACACCTTC
cdr3_aa: CASSLSLGGYGYTF

d_call: NA
cdr3_length: 15
j_call: TRBJ2-2
clone_size: NA
v_call: TRBV7-3
cdr3_nt: TGTGCCAGCAGCTTAAGCTACCCGAGCACCGGGGAGCTGTTTTTT
cdr3_aa: CASSLSYPSTGELFF

d_call: TRBD1
cdr3_length: 14
j_call: TRBJ2-1
clone_size: NA
v_call: TRBV6-5
cdr3_nt: TGTGCCAGCAGGGCCGGGACAGGGTACAATGAGCAGTTCTTC
cdr3_aa: CASRAGTGYNEQFF

d_call: NA
cdr3_length: 16
j_call: TRBJ1-1
clone_size: NA
v_call: TRBV5-1
cdr3_nt: TGCGCCAGCAGCGCAACAGTGCAGTTGGCGGGCACTGAAGCTTTCTTT
cdr3_aa: CASSATVQLAGTEAFF

d_call: NA
cdr3_length: 15
j_call: TRBJ1-2
clone_size: NA
v_call: TRBV2
cdr3_nt: TGTGCCAGCATCCGGGGGGGGTTCGGCCGGCATGGCTACACCTTC
cdr3_aa: CASIRGGFGRHGYTF

d_call: NA
cdr3_length: 16
j_call: TRBJ2-5
clone_size: once
v_call: TRBV19
cdr3_nt: TGTGCCAGTAGTACCAGGCAGGCAACTTTAGGGGAGACCCAGTACTTC
cdr3_aa: CASSTRQATLGETQYF

d_call: NA
cdr3_length: 15
j_call: TRBJ1-2
clone_size: NA
v_call: TRBV6-5
cdr3_nt: TGTGCCAGCAGTCCCACCCTACAGGAAAACTATGGCTACACCTTC
cdr3_aa: CASSPTLQENYGYTF

d_call: NA
cdr3_length: 14
j_call: TRBJ1-3
clone_size: NA
v_call: TRBV5-4
cdr3_nt: TGTGCCAGCAGCTTGGGTACAGCCGGAAACACCATATATTTT
cdr3_aa: CASSLGTAGNTIYF

d_call: NA
cdr3_length: 13
j_call: TRBJ1-6
clone_size: NA
v_call: TRBV12-3/TRBV12-4
cdr3_nt: TGTGCCAGCAGTTTGGTGGGGGGTTCACCCCTCCACTTT
cdr3_aa: CASSLVGGSPLHF

d_call: NA
cdr3_length: 17
j_call: TRBJ2-5
clone_size: NA
v_call: TRBV5-1
cdr3_nt: TGCGCCAGCAGCTTGGCCGTAACAGGATCGGGGCAAGAGACCCAGTACTTC
cdr3_aa: CASSLAVTGSGQETQYF

d_call: NA
cdr3_length: 15
j_call: TRBJ1-2
clone_size: NA
v_call: TRBV6-5
cdr3_nt: TGTGCCAGCAGTCTCTCAGGGCGAGGTAACTATGGCTACACCTTC
cdr3_aa: CASSLSGRGNYGYTF

d_call: NA
cdr3_length: 14
j_call: TRBJ1-5
clone_size: NA
v_call: TRBV27
cdr3_nt: TGTGCCAGCAGCCTATTCTATAGCAATCAGCCCCAGCATTTT
cdr3_aa: CASSLFYSNQPQHF

d_call: TRBD2
cdr3_length: 16
j_call: TRBJ2-2
clone_size: few
v_call: TRBV5-1
cdr3_nt: TGCGCCAGCAGCTGGGAGGGCAGGGCAAACACCGGGGAGCTGTTTTTT
cdr3_aa: CASSWEGRANTGELFF

d_call: TRBD1
cdr3_length: 14
j_call: TRBJ1-1
clone_size: NA
v_call: TRBV18
cdr3_nt: TGTGCCAGCTCAGCGTCAGGGGGATACACTGAAGCTTTCTTT
cdr3_aa: CASSASGGYTEAFF

d_call: NA
cdr3_length: 18
j_call: TRBJ2-1
clone_size: NA
v_call: TRBV7-2
cdr3_nt: TGTGCCAGCAGCTTGCTGATGTACCAGGGCGGATTAGGCAATGAGCAGTTCTTC
cdr3_aa: CASSLLMYQGGLGNEQFF

d_call: TRBD1
cdr3_length: 14
j_call: TRBJ1-2
clone_size: NA
v_call: TRBV6-5
cdr3_nt: TGTGCCAGCAGACGGACAGGCGAGATCTATGGCTACACCTTC
cdr3_aa: CASRRTGEIYGYTF

d_call: NA
cdr3_length: 17
j_call: TRBJ1-2
clone_size: NA
v_call: TRBV18
cdr3_nt: TGTGCCAGCTCAAGACGTTATGGGGACATGACTAACTATGGCTACACCTTC
cdr3_aa: CASSRRYGDMTNYGYTF

d_call: TRBD2
cdr3_length: 14
j_call: TRBJ2-3
clone_size: NA
v_call: TRBV19
cdr3_nt: TGTGCCAGTAGGACTAGCGGGGGCGCAGATACGCAGTATTTT
cdr3_aa: CASRTSGGADTQYF

d_call: NA
cdr3_length: 13
j_call: TRBJ2-5
clone_size: NA
v_call: TRBV29-1
cdr3_nt: TGCAGTCTAAGAATCAGTGCTCGGGAGACCCAGTACTTC
cdr3_aa: CSLRISARETQYF